The entry below gives a single T cell receptor beta chain sequence along with its context. The record originates from a study of T cell changes during pregnancy in multiple sclerosis. The CDR3 spans 14 residues. The ends lost 4 bases at V and 2 bases at J; junction bases unmatched: 5. The germline V gene has CDR1 SGHNT and CDR2 YYREEE (reference sequence). Sequenced by immunoSEQ multiplex PCR; TCRdb stores in-frame clones only, minus some. The sample includes about 50,000 clones, 94% of them seen just once. This TCR came from a female donor with multiple sclerosis, enrolled in a pregnancy study. The starting material was CD4+ T cells from peripheral blood mononuclear cells, obtained in the third trimester of pregnancy. The chain couples TRBV5-4 to TRBJ2-7; the match to TRBD1 covers 8 bases. CDR3: CASSMVGQAYEQYF. The CDR3 region has the DNA TGTGCCAGCAGCATGGTGGGACAGGCCTACGAGCAGTACTTC.